The 5 T cell receptor beta chains reported below all come from one sample, sequenced in a study of cytomegalovirus exposure and HLA in healthy donors. PCR amplification relied on 60 Vbeta primers (plus 13 Jbeta primers). Assay: immunoSEQ multiplex PCR; the TCRdb copy retains only in-frame clones and omits some. The sample consists of about 84,000 clones, less than 80% of them appearing once. Sequenced sample: PBMCs. Receptors originate from a woman between 40 and 50 years old in good health and CMV-seropositive.

The chain uses TRBV4-3 and TRBJ2-2; D perhaps matches TRBD1 (5 bases). The ends were cut back, 4 bases at V and 6 bases at J, with 12 bases in the middle. Looked up from germline, CDR1 is LGHNA and CDR2 is YSLEER. The CDR3 is 14 amino acids. The CDR3 DNA sequence: TGCGCCAGCAGCCCACTTAGGGGCGCCGGGGAGCTGTTTTTT. This gives the protein CASSPLRGAGELFF.

V is TRBV27 and J is TRBJ2-7, with TRBD2 matching 7 bases. The CDR3 length is 16 residues. V gave up 4 bases and J gave up 3 bases; unmatched junction bases: 12. Germline V gives CDR1 MNHEY, CDR2 SMNVEV (reference sequence). In DNA form, the CDR3 reads TGTGCCAGCAGTTCCTTCGGGGAGGGCCCACTCTACGAGCAGTACTTC. It encodes CASSSFGEGPLYEQYF.

V usage is TRBV6-6 and J usage is TRBJ1-4, with TRBD1 matching 7 bases. Trimming cost V 10 bases and J 5 bases; bases outside gene matches: 7. Germline-derived CDR1 and CDR2 are MNHNY and SVGAGI (reference sequence). The CDR3 runs 13 residues. The CDR3 region has the DNA TGTGCCACTAGAAGACAGGGAAATGAAAAACTGTTTTTT. Its translation: CATRRQGNEKLFF.

The V gene is TRBV15, the J gene TRBJ2-4, with D unresolved. The CDR3 spans 14 residues. Germline CDR1 and CDR2: LNHNV and YYDKDF (reference sequence). V was trimmed by 1 base and J by 8 bases, leaving 12 bases between them. The CDR3: CATSRVGPRDIQYF. In DNA form, the CDR3 reads TGTGCCACCAGCAGAGTTGGCCCCCGGGACATTCAGTACTTC.

The chain couples TRBV4-2 to TRBJ1-2; D possibly corresponds to TRBD1 (5 bases). Trimming took 4 bases from V and 0 from J, leaving 9 bases between them. Germline-derived CDR1 and CDR2 are LGHNA and YNFKEQ. The CDR3 length is 14 residues. The CDR3, as DNA: TGTGCCAGCAGCCGGGGGACTTCTAACTATGGCTACACCTTC. Translating it yields CASSRGTSNYGYTF.